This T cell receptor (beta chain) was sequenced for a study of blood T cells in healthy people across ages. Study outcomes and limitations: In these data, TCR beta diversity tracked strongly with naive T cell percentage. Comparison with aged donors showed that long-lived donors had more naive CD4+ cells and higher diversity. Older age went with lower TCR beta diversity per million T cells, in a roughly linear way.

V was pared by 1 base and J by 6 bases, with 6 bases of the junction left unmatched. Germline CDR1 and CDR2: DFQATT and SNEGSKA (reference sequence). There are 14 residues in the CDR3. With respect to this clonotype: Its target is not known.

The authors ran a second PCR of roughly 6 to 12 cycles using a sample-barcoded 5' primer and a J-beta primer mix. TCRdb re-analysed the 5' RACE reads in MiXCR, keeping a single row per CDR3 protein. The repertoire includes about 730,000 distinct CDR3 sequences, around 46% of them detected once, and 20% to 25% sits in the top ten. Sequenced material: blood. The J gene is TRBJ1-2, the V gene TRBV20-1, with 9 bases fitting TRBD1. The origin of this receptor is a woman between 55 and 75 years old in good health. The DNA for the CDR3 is TGCAGTGCTAGAGTTGACAGGGGGGTCCATGGCTACACCTTC. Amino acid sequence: CSARVDRGVHGYTF.